A single sample gave rise to the 24 T cell receptor beta chains below, sequenced in a study of blood T cell repertoires in COVID-19. Here immunoSEQ multiplex PCR was the method, and the copy in TCRdb shows in-frame clones only, minus some. Of more than 300,000 clones in the sample, more than 70% are singletons; the top ten hold 6% to 8%. Sequencing used peripheral blood. These TCRs come from a woman aged 70-85 years with COVID-19, enrolled during active disease.

CDR3 DNA: TGTGCCAGCAGTTTCCCGGGGGGGGGCAATCAGCCCCAGCATTTT. Translated: CASSFPGGGNQPQHF. The J gene is TRBJ1-5, the V gene TRBV28, with a weak D call TRBD1 (5 bases). This CDR3 contains 15 residues. Trimming took off 3 bases at V and 2 bases at J, with 11 bases between the two ends. Germline CDR1 is MDHEN and CDR2 is SYDVKM.

This clone was seen more than once but under ten times. One end of the junction does not line up with germline, which may come from a read error. V gene TRBV3-1 (or the pseudogene TRBV3-2) combines with J gene TRBJ2-3, with a weak D call TRBD1 (6 bases). Per the germline V gene, CDR1 is LGHDT and CDR2 is YNNKEL (reference sequence). CDR3 size: 13 residues. The CDR3 coding sequence is TGTGCCAGCAGCGAAAGAGGTGGGGGCCGCCTTCTCTTT. Protein sequence: CASSERGGGRLLF.

This clone is medium-sized in the sample. The chain links TRBV4-1 to TRBJ2-2, with D perhaps TRBD1 (5 bases). The germline V and J ends were trimmed by 4 bases and 1 base, with 13 bases remaining between them. Germline V lookup: CDR1 MGHRA, CDR2 YSYEKL. This CDR3 comprises 16 residues. The CDR3 sequence: CASSPQARENTGELFF. The CDR3 nucleotides read TGCGCCAGCAGCCCGCAGGCCAGGGAGAACACCGGGGAGCTGTTTTTT.

The CDR3 sequence is CASSLGLAGITGELFF. CDR3 DNA sequence: TGCGCCAGCAGCTTGGGACTAGCGGGGATCACCGGGGAGCTGTTTTTT. The chain combines TRBV5-1 with TRBJ2-2; 11 positions match TRBD2. The length of the CDR3 is 16 residues. Germline CDR1 is SGHRS and CDR2 is YFSETQ. V shed 0 bases and J 4 bases; nucleotides not matched to a gene: 2.

The rearrangement joins TRBV2 to TRBJ2-3; 14 nucleotides agree with TRBD2. Germline V gives CDR1 SNHLY, CDR2 FYNNEI. The J segment lost 2 bases and the V segment lost 4 bases, leaving 2 bases of the junction unmatched. This CDR3 region has 16 residues. CDR3 in DNA: TGTGCCAGCAGTGCGGGACTAGCGGGGGCCACAGATACGCAGTATTTT. Amino acids: CASSAGLAGATDTQYF.

This clone has a single count. The V gene is TRBV29-1, the J gene TRBJ2-7; 8 nucleotides agree with TRBD1. The V gene end was trimmed by 5 bases and the J gene end by 7 bases; junction bases not matched to a gene: 10. The CDR3 extends over 13 amino acids. The germline CDR1 and CDR2 sequences are SQVTM and ANQGSEA. For the CDR3, the DNA is TGCAGCGTTAACGACAGGGGAGAGGGGGAGCAGTACTTC. Its translation is CSVNDRGEGEQYF.

A note on this clone: Other DNA sequences in the sample encode the same CDR3. The chain recombines TRBV2 with TRBJ1-5, with 9 positions matching TRBD1. V shed 6 bases, J shed 6 bases, and the junction held 3 bases outside the gene matches. CDR3 size: 13 residues. CDR1 is SNHLY and CDR2 is FYNNEI in the germline V gene. The CDR3: CASRGQGGQPQHF. CDR3 DNA: TGTGCCAGCAGGGGACAGGGTGGTCAGCCCCAGCATTTT.

This clone showed up just once. DNA of the CDR3: TGTGCCAGCAGTGAAGAGTGGGGAGATGAAAAACTGTTTTTT. Encoded protein: CASSEEWGDEKLFF. The V gene is TRBV6-1, the J gene TRBJ1-4; D not certain. The CDR3 loop spans 14 amino acids. The germline V gene has CDR1 MNHNS and CDR2 SASEGT. Between the trimmed V and J ends, which lost 1 base and 6 bases, there was a span of 9 bases.

This chain joins TRBV5-8 and TRBJ2-2, with D possibly being TRBD2 (6 bases). Germline V CDR1 and CDR2: SGHTS, YDEGEE. CDR3 size: 15 residues. V dropped 0 bases and J dropped 8 bases, with 14 bases sitting between them. This chain's CDR3 is CASSLGISGTGELFF. Here the CDR3 DNA reads TGTGCCAGCAGCTTGGGTATCTCTGGGACTGGGGAGCTGTTTTTT.

V and J are TRBV12-3 or TRBV12-4 and TRBJ1-1; no firm D call. CDR3 size: 12 residues. Between the trimmed V and J ends, which lost 5 bases and 4 bases, there was a span of 8 bases. CDR3: CASSGRSTEAFF. CDR3 coding DNA: TGTGCCAGCAGTGGGAGAAGCACTGAAGCTTTCTTT.

The V and J genes are TRBV11-2 and TRBJ1-1; 7 bases line up with TRBD1. Germline CDR1 is SGHAT and CDR2 is FQNNGV. The V and J ends lost 5 bases and 1 base, in that order; junction bases with no gene match: 10. This CDR3 is built from 16 residues. CDR3 residues: CASSTTKGAKNTEAFF. DNA for the CDR3: TGTGCCAGCAGCACTACCAAGGGGGCTAAGAACACTGAAGCTTTCTTT.

The rearrangement joins TRBV19 to TRBJ1-3; 7 bases agree with TRBD1. The germline CDR1 and CDR2 sequences are LNHDA and SQIVND (reference sequence). The CDR3 is 16 residues long. With V trimmed by 5 bases and J by 0 bases, 7 bases remained unmatched. The chain's CDR3 is CASSSRDRTSGNTIYF. DNA for the CDR3: TGTGCCAGTAGTTCCCGGGACAGAACCTCTGGAAACACCATATATTTT.

The chain joins TRBV27 to TRBJ1-1; D perhaps matches TRBD1 (5 bases). The V gene's germline CDR1 is MNHEY and CDR2 SMNVEV (reference sequence). The CDR3 contains 14 residues. V dropped 6 bases and J dropped 5 bases, with 16 bases sitting between them. The CDR3 reads CASRVTREGTEAFF. The CDR3 DNA is TGTGCCAGCAGGGTCACCCGGGAGGGGACTGAAGCTTTCTTT.

The rearrangement links TRBV10-3 to TRBJ2-7, with 8 nucleotides matching TRBD1. Germline V gives CDR1 ENHRY, CDR2 SYGVKD. The CDR3 extends over 15 amino acids. V shed 3 bases, J shed 3 bases, and the junction held 7 bases outside the gene matches. The DNA of the CDR3 is TGTGCCATCAGTGATACCGGGACAGGATTCTACGAGCAGTACTTC. Protein sequence: CAISDTGTGFYEQYF.

This sequence joins TRBV30 and TRBJ1-3; D is unresolved. The CDR3 consists of 13 residues. Trimming removed 4 bases at V and 0 bases at J, with 7 bases between. Germline V CDR1 and CDR2: GTSNPN, SVGIG (reference sequence). CDR3 bases: TGTGCCTGGACTGGCCGCTCTGGAAACACCATATATTTT. Its translation: CAWTGRSGNTIYF.

The chain is built from TRBV12-5 and TRBJ1-1; unclear D gene. The germline gives CDR1 LGHNT, CDR2 FRNRAP. The CDR3 runs to 12 residues. V lost 3 bases, J lost 5 bases, and 7 bases lay in between. The CDR3 nucleotides are TGTGCTAGTGGTTTTTTTCGGACTGAAGCTTTCTTT. Its translation is CASGFFRTEAFF.

The chain has TRBV12-3 or TRBV12-4 and TRBJ2-1; D call uncertain. The CDR3 has 13 amino acids. Trimming removed 7 bases at V and 7 bases at J, with 14 bases between. This chain's CDR3 is CASTLFRLNEQFF. In nucleotides, the CDR3 is TGTGCCAGCACCCTTTTTCGTTTGAATGAGCAGTTCTTC.

The chain has TRBV12-5 and TRBJ1-1; TRBD1 might be the D (5 bases). The CDR3 extends over 11 amino acids. CDR1 is LGHNT and CDR2 is FRNRAP in the germline V gene. V was shortened by 6 bases and J by 8 bases, with 10 bases between the two germline ends. The CDR3 DNA reads TGTGCTAGTGGCTTCAGGGCCGAAGCTTTCTTT. Encoded protein: CASGFRAEAFF.

V and J are TRBV4-1 and TRBJ1-4; tentative D call: TRBD1 (6 bases). Germline values: CDR1 MGHRA, CDR2 YSYEKL. Trimming took 6 bases from V and 4 from J, leaving 12 bases between them. The CDR3 has 14 amino acids. DNA of the CDR3: TGCGCCAGCAGTCGGACAGCCGGTAATGAAAAACTGTTTTTT. Its protein is CASSRTAGNEKLFF.

CDR3 in DNA: TGTGCCAGCAGCTTAGCGGGGACAGGGGGTATCGAGCAGTACTTC. Translation: CASSLAGTGGIEQYF. This sequence joins TRBV7-2 and TRBJ2-7; TRBD1 matches at 11 bases. The J segment lost 6 bases and the V segment lost 0 bases, leaving 4 bases of the junction unmatched. The CDR3 has 15 residues. The germline gives CDR1 SGHTA, CDR2 FQGNSA.

The chain joins TRBV18 to TRBJ2-2, with D uncertain. The CDR3 loop spans 14 amino acids. V dropped 3 bases and J dropped 1 base, with 6 bases sitting between them. Germline loops: CDR1 KGHSH, CDR2 LQKENI. The CDR3 sequence is CASSPVRNTGELFF. The CDR3 nucleotides read TGTGCCAGCTCACCGGTCAGGAACACCGGGGAGCTGTTTTTT. Complete variable domain (other parts from reference TRBV18 and TRBJ2-2): NAGVMQNPRHLVRRRGQEARLRCSPMKGHSHVYWYRQLPEEGLKFMVYLQKENIIDESGMPKERFSAEFPKEGPSILRIQQVVRGDSAAYFCASSPVRNTGELFFGEGSRLTVL.

V gene TRBV18 combines with J gene TRBJ1-2; 7 bases match TRBD1. Trimming took 3 bases from V and 5 from J; bases not matched to a gene: 6. CDR1 KGHSH and CDR2 LQKENI come from the germline V gene. The CDR3 runs 14 residues. The CDR3 here is CASSPERGRYGYTF. For the CDR3, the DNA is TGTGCCAGCTCACCTGAAAGGGGGCGTTATGGCTACACCTTC.

The rearrangement links TRBV5-1 to TRBJ2-7; a weak D match, TRBD1 (6 bases). Deletions cut 4 bases from V and 7 bases from J, with 21 bases between. CDR1 and CDR2 (germline): SGHRS, YFSETQ. The CDR3 runs 15 residues. CDR3 residues: CASSVRDGVRGEQYF. The DNA for the CDR3 is TGCGCCAGCAGCGTCCGGGACGGGGTCAGGGGAGAGCAGTACTTC.

The gene calls are TRBV5-3 and TRBJ1-3, with D unclear. TRBV5-3 is noted as an ORF with a role that remains uncertain. The CDR3 has 14 amino acids. Trimming removed 3 bases from V and 2 bases from J, with 9 bases in between. In DNA form, the CDR3 reads TGTGCCAGAAGCTCGTGGAGGGCTGGAAACACCATATATTTT. This codes for CARSSWRAGNTIYF.